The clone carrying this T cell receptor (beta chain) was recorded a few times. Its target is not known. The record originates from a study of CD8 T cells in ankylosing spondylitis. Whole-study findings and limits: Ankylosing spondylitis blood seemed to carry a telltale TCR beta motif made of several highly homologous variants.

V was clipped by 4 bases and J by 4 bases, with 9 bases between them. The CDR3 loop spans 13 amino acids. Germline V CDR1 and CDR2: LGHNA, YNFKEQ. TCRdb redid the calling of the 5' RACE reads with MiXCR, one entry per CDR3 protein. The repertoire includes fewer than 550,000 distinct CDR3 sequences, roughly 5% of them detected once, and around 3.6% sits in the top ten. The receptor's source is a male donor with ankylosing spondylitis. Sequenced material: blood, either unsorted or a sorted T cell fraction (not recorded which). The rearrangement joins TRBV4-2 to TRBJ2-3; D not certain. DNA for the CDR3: TGTGCCAGCAGCCCGCGAGTCCCAGATACGCAGTATTTT. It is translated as CASSPRVPDTQYF.